The 17 T cell receptor beta chains below were found in one sample sequenced in a study of graft-versus-host responses after intestinal transplantation. Sequenced by immunoSEQ multiplex PCR; TCRdb stores in-frame clones only, minus some. This repertoire shows thousands of clones, about four fifths found once; its top ten account for less than 8%. Processing of graft tissue released intraepithelial and lamina propria lymphocytes. The sequencing here drew on ileum tissue, taken just under 310 days after intestinal transplant. Every receptor here comes from a human patient who received an intestinal transplant, so some T cells may come from the graft donor.

This chain joins TRBV7-9 and TRBJ2-5, with 8 bases matching TRBD1. In germline, CDR1 is SEHNR, CDR2 FQNEAQ (reference sequence). This CDR3 is 15 amino acids long. J was trimmed by 2 bases and V by 5 bases; bases with no gene match: 7. CDR3 DNA: TGTGCCAGCAGCCCGACAGGGGCCGGGCAAGAGACCCAGTACTTC. Its translation: CASSPTGAGQETQYF.

The V gene is TRBV6-4, the J gene TRBJ2-2; D is perhaps TRBD1 (5 bases). CDR3 length equals 14 residues. The V gene lost 6 bases and the J gene lost 0 bases, with 8 bases spanning the gap. Germline V gene data show CDR1 as MRHNA and CDR2 as SNTAGT. CDR3 sequence: CASSRAANTGELFF. The CDR3, as DNA: TGTGCCAGCAGCAGGGCCGCGAACACCGGGGAGCTGTTTTTT.

The chain employs TRBV11-2 and TRBJ2-2; D is possibly TRBD2 (5 bases). Germline CDR1 SGHAT, CDR2 FQNNGV. CDR3 length equals 13 residues. V dropped 8 bases and J dropped 5 bases, with 12 bases sitting between them. This chain's CDR3 is CASPDSGTGELFF. The CDR3 nucleotides read TGTGCCAGCCCGGACTCCGGGACCGGGGAGCTGTTTTTT. The whole variable domain, filled in from reference TRBV11-2 and TRBJ2-2, reads EAGVAQSPRYKIIEKRQSVAFWCNPISGHATLYWYQQILGQGPKLLIQFQNNGVVDDSQLPKDRFSAERLKGVDSTLKIQPAKLEDSAVYLCASPDSGTGELFFGEGSRLTVL.

The chain is built from TRBV11-2 and TRBJ2-7; D possibly corresponds to TRBD2 (5 bases). Germline CDR1 is SGHAT and CDR2 is FQNNGV. The CDR3 loop spans 15 amino acids. Trimming removed 1 base from V and 4 bases from J, with 14 bases in between. CDR3 nucleotide sequence: TGTGCCAGCAGCTTAGCCTCTAGCCTTTTTTACGAGCAGTACTTC. Amino acids: CASSLASSLFYEQYF.

This chain joins TRBV10-2 and TRBJ2-5; TRBD2 matches 13 bases. The germline CDR1 and CDR2 sequences are WSHSY and SAAADI. With V trimmed by 6 bases and J by 1 base, 2 bases remained unmatched. The CDR3 covers 15 residues. The CDR3 spells CASRGTSGAQETQYF. Here the CDR3 DNA reads TGCGCCAGCAGAGGGACTAGCGGGGCCCAAGAGACCCAGTACTTC.

The chain combines TRBV13 with TRBJ1-3, with D maybe TRBD1 (6 bases). The CDR3 length is 15 residues. CDR1 and CDR2 from the germline V gene are PRHDT and FYEKMQ (reference sequence). Trimming shortened V by 4 bases and J by 4 bases, and 14 bases separated the two germline ends. The CDR3 loop reads CASSSLDRFGNTIYF. CDR3 nucleotides: TGTGCCAGCAGCTCCCTCGACAGGTTCGGAAACACCATATATTTT.

This clone was seen a single time. CDR3 nucleotide sequence: TGCAGCGTCGGACAGGGTAGATCCTACGAGCAGTACTTC. It codes for CSVGQGRSYEQYF. The chain has TRBV29-1 and TRBJ2-7; 8 bases line up with TRBD1. With V trimmed by 6 bases and J by 1 base, 5 bases remained unmatched. The CDR3 is made up of 13 amino acids. Germline CDR1 and CDR2: SQVTM and ANQGSEA.

This chain links TRBV11-3 with TRBJ1-5; tentatively, D is TRBD1 (5 bases). Per germline, CDR1 SGHNT and CDR2 YENEEA. Trimming stripped 5 bases from V and 0 bases from J, with 17 bases between. CDR3 length: 17 residues. CDR3 sequence: CASSRPRDGHSNQPQHF. The CDR3, as DNA: TGTGCCAGCAGCCGCCCCCGGGACGGCCATAGCAATCAGCCCCAGCATTTT.

J is TRBJ1-5 and V is TRBV29-1; perhaps TRBD1 as D (6 bases). Germline-derived CDR1 and CDR2 are SQVTM and ANQGSEA. Trimming removed 6 bases at V and 2 bases at J, with 20 bases between. CDR3 length: 16 residues. CDR3 nucleotide sequence: TGCAGCGTCCACTTCGGGGGCGCGGGAGGCAATCAGCCCCAGCATTTT. Encoded protein: CSVHFGGAGGNQPQHF.

This chain links TRBV28 with TRBJ1-3; D not certain. V lost 6 bases and J lost 0, with 12 bases in between. Germline lookup yields CDR1 MDHEN and CDR2 SYDVKM. The CDR3 loop spans 15 amino acids. The CDR3 DNA follows: TGTGCCAGCAGCCCCCCGAGGAACTCTGGAAACACCATATATTTT. This gives the protein CASSPPRNSGNTIYF. Combining the CDR3 with reference TRBV28 and TRBJ1-3 gives the whole variable domain DVKVTQSSRYLVKRTGEKVFLECVQDMDHENMFWYRQDPGLGLRLIYFSYDVKMKEKGDIPEGYSVSREKKERFSLILESASTNQTSMYLCASSPPRNSGNTIYFGEGSWLTVV.

The J gene is TRBJ2-2, the V gene TRBV5-1; D gene uncertain. Trimming took 0 bases from V and 8 from J, leaving 11 bases between them. Germline lookup yields CDR1 SGHRS and CDR2 YFSETQ. The CDR3 contains 14 residues. DNA of the CDR3: TGCGCCAGCAGCTTGGAGTCGGAATTTGGGGAGCTGTTTTTT. It specifies CASSLESEFGELFF.

Concerning this clone: Other DNA sequences in the sample encode the same CDR3. V usage is TRBV10-3 and J usage is TRBJ1-5; perhaps TRBD1 as D (5 bases). The V gene's germline CDR1 is ENHRY and CDR2 SYGVKD. Trimming shortened V by 0 bases and J by 1 base, and 7 bases separated the two germline ends. The CDR3 spans 15 residues. CDR3 nucleotide sequence: TGTGCCATCAGTGAGTCGCAGGGAAGCAATCAGCCCCAGCATTTT. It translates to CAISESQGSNQPQHF.

This clone was seen only once. This same CDR3 is encoded by further DNA sequences in the sample. The chain is built from TRBV18 and TRBJ2-7, with D perhaps matching TRBD1 or TRBD2 (5 bases each). This CDR3 region has 12 residues. The V gene lost 6 bases and the J gene lost 7 bases, with 13 bases spanning the gap. Per the germline V gene, CDR1 is KGHSH and CDR2 is LQKENI. This CDR3 reads CASSPQGEEQYF. The CDR3 region has the DNA TGTGCCAGCTCGCCTCAGGGAGAGGAGCAGTACTTC.

J is TRBJ2-7 and V is TRBV2; 9 bases are a match to TRBD1. The V segment lost 4 bases and the J segment 3 bases; nucleotides outside the gene matches: 4. Germline V lookup: CDR1 SNHLY, CDR2 FYNNEI. The CDR3 has 14 residues. CDR3 protein: CASSGETGGYEQYF. DNA of the CDR3: TGTGCCAGCAGTGGCGAGACAGGGGGCTACGAGCAGTACTTC.

This clone occurred a few times. The chain is built from TRBV19 and TRBJ2-7; 8 bases are shared with TRBD2. CDR1 is LNHDA, CDR2 SQIVND, per germline (reference sequence). The CDR3 loop spans 18 amino acids. J was trimmed by 0 bases and V by 3 bases; bases with no gene match: 13. This CDR3 is CASSIGSGGSGHSYEQYF. The CDR3, as DNA: TGTGCCAGTAGTATTGGCTCGGGAGGGTCGGGTCACTCCTACGAGCAGTACTTC.

V and J are TRBV5-1 and TRBJ1-5; 7 nucleotides match TRBD1. With V trimmed by 4 bases and J by 1 base, 5 bases remained unmatched. Germline assignment: CDR1 SGHRS and CDR2 YFSETQ. CDR3 length: 15 residues. CDR3 amino acids: CASSTDRVSNQPQHF. The DNA for the CDR3 is TGCGCCAGCAGCACCGACAGGGTGAGCAATCAGCCCCAGCATTTT.

This CDR3 reads CASSDRTANYGYTF. Here the CDR3 DNA reads TGTGCCAGCAGTGATCGGACAGCTAACTATGGCTACACCTTC. This chain connects TRBV25-1 to TRBJ1-2, with D maybe TRBD1 (6 bases). Germline loops: CDR1 MGHDK, CDR2 SYGVNS. The CDR3 sequence is 14 residues long. Trimming took 3 bases from V and 0 from J, leaving 8 bases between them.